What follows are 27 T cell receptor beta chains derived from one specimen sequenced in a study of cytomegalovirus exposure and HLA in healthy donors. Sequencing used immunoSEQ multiplex PCR; TCRdb keeps in-frame clones, though not all of them. Of 120,000 to 150,000 clones detected, about 91% appear once; the ten largest clones hold 7% to 9%. The material sequenced was PBMCs. Receptor source: a woman under 30 in good health and CMV-seropositive.

The chain has TRBV6-6 and TRBJ2-3; possible D gene TRBD2, 6 bases. Deletions cut 7 bases from V and 1 base from J, with 15 bases between. The CDR3 runs to 15 residues. Germline values: CDR1 MNHNY, CDR2 SVGAGI (reference sequence). CDR3 residues: CASKGGNRRTDTQYF. CDR3 DNA: TGTGCCAGCAAAGGAGGGAATCGCCGCACAGATACGCAGTATTTT.

The V and J genes are TRBV28 and TRBJ2-5; 14 positions match TRBD2. This CDR3 spans 16 amino acids. With 5 bases clipped from V and 5 bases from J, the junction kept 7 bases outside the gene matches. Germline V CDR1 and CDR2: MDHEN, SYDVKM. DNA of the CDR3: TGTGCCAGCAGTCGTGGACTAGCGGGAGGCCACGAGACCCAGTACTTC. It encodes CASSRGLAGGHETQYF.

The V gene is TRBV10-3, the J gene TRBJ2-7, with 11 bases fitting TRBD2. Looked up from germline, CDR1 is ENHRY and CDR2 is SYGVKD. The CDR3 has 14 residues. V lost 8 bases to trimming and J lost 3 bases; unmatched junction nucleotides: 6. The CDR3: CAIGRLAGGYEQYF. CDR3 nucleotide sequence: TGTGCCATCGGGCGTCTAGCGGGAGGCTACGAGCAGTACTTC.

The chain combines TRBV10-3 with TRBJ2-1; tentative D call: TRBD2 (6 bases). Germline-derived CDR1 and CDR2 are ENHRY and SYGVKD. With 6 bases removed from V and 0 bases from J, the gap between germline ends came to 18 bases. The CDR3 contains 17 residues. Here the CDR3 reads CAIRRDLAYSSYNEQFF. The CDR3 DNA is TGTGCCATCAGGAGGGACCTAGCGTACAGCTCCTACAATGAGCAGTTCTTC.

The chain carries TRBV19 and TRBJ1-3, with D uncertain. The CDR3 has 14 residues. V was pared by 6 bases and J by 0 bases, with 9 bases between. CDR1 is LNHDA, CDR2 SQIVND, per germline (reference sequence). The CDR3 spells CASRAQSSGNTIYF. CDR3 nucleotides: TGTGCCAGTAGGGCCCAGTCCTCTGGAAACACCATATATTTT.

The chain joins TRBV18 to TRBJ2-5; 9 bases are shared with TRBD2. The CDR3 loop spans 14 amino acids. Trimming removed 6 bases from V and 5 bases from J; junction bases left unmatched: 7. Germline V lookup: CDR1 KGHSH, CDR2 LQKENI. The CDR3: CASSPRTSVETQYF. DNA of the CDR3: TGTGCCAGCTCCCCGAGGACTAGCGTGGAGACCCAGTACTTC.

This clone was observed once. The chain employs TRBV6-1 and TRBJ2-5, with D possibly matching TRBD2 (5 bases). CDR1 and CDR2 (germline): MNHNS, SASEGT. With 6 bases removed from V and 5 bases from J, the gap between germline ends came to 7 bases. The CDR3 sequence is 11 residues long. The CDR3 loop reads CASRRGETQYF. CDR3 nucleotide sequence: TGTGCCAGCAGGCGAGGGGAGACCCAGTACTTC.

The CDR3 loop reads CASSPSGGSYNEQFF. The CDR3 bases are TGCGCCAGCAGCCCTAGCGGGGGCTCCTACAATGAGCAGTTCTTC. The chain employs TRBV5-1 and TRBJ2-1; 10 bases are shared with TRBD2. V shed 4 bases, J shed 0 bases, and the junction held 1 base outside the gene matches. The germline CDR1 and CDR2 sequences are SGHRS and YFSETQ. The CDR3 has 15 amino acids.

This clone was picked up one time. The DNA of the CDR3 is TGTGCCAGCAGTTTATGGGAGCGGGGGGGCCGAGCTACGCAGTATTTT. Translating gives CASSLWERGGRATQYF. The rearrangement links TRBV28 to TRBJ2-3; 10 nucleotides align to TRBD2. The CDR3 has 16 amino acids. After removal of 0 bases from V and 8 bases from J, the junction contained 8 bases not matched to a gene. Germline V gene data show CDR1 as MDHEN and CDR2 as SYDVKM.

The rearrangement links TRBV7-8 to TRBJ2-3, with 10 bases fitting TRBD2. V lost 6 bases, J lost 3 bases, and 12 bases stayed unmatched. This CDR3 spans 17 amino acids. Germline loops: CDR1 SGHVS, CDR2 FQNEAQ. The CDR3 sequence: CASSSQRGLAATDTQYF. CDR3 DNA sequence: TGTGCCAGCAGTTCTCAGCGCGGACTAGCGGCTACAGATACGCAGTATTTT.

This clone was detected a few times. The chain combines TRBV27 with TRBJ2-1; no reliable D call. The germline V gene encodes CDR1 MNHEY and CDR2 SMNVEV (reference sequence). V was shortened by 1 base and J by 12 bases, with 13 bases between the two germline ends. The CDR3 has 13 residues. The CDR3 here is CASSLYPMRGQFF. For the CDR3, the DNA is TGTGCCAGCAGTTTATACCCCATGAGAGGGCAGTTCTTC.

The J gene is TRBJ1-1, the V gene TRBV29-1; no definite D call. Looked up from germline, CDR1 is SQVTM and CDR2 is ANQGSEA. Trimming removed 0 bases from V and 1 base from J, with 9 bases in between. This CDR3 has 14 residues. For the CDR3, the DNA is TGCAGCGTTGAAGAATGGGAGGGGAACACTGAAGCTTTCTTT. Its protein is CSVEEWEGNTEAFF.

The chain is built from TRBV18 and TRBJ2-1, with D possibly TRBD1 on 5 matching bases. The length of the CDR3 is 13 residues. Germline CDR1 reads KGHSH; CDR2 reads LQKENI. V was pared by 4 bases and J by 7 bases, with 11 bases between. The DNA of the CDR3 is TGTGCCAGCTCACGTGCCAGGGCTAATGAGCAGTTCTTC. It translates to CASSRARANEQFF.

This sequence joins TRBV14 and TRBJ2-7, with 7 bases aligning to TRBD1. Germline V gene data show CDR1 as SGHDN and CDR2 as FVKESK. The junction had 8 bases not matched to a gene; V was cut back by 3 bases and J by 3 bases. This CDR3 is 15 amino acids long. CDR3 protein: CASSQAQGPHYEQYF. Written as DNA, the CDR3 is TGTGCCAGCAGCCAGGCACAGGGGCCCCACTACGAGCAGTACTTC.

This clone has more than one count but fewer than ten. V and J are TRBV19 and TRBJ2-7; D is possibly TRBD2 (6 bases). V lost 3 bases and J lost 7, with 13 bases in between. Per germline, CDR1 LNHDA and CDR2 SQIVND (reference sequence). The CDR3 spans 13 residues. The CDR3 nucleotides read TGTGCCAGTAGTATGGGGCTGAGCGGGGAGCAGTACTTC. This codes for CASSMGLSGEQYF.

CDR3 DNA: TGTGCCAGCGGTATCGGGGAGACCCAGTACTTC. Translating it yields CASGIGETQYF. The V and J genes are TRBV9 and TRBJ2-5; D not resolved. The germline V gene has CDR1 SGDLS and CDR2 YYNGEE. The CDR3 covers 11 residues. Trimming removed 7 bases at V and 5 bases at J, with 9 bases between. Based on the CDR3 plus reference TRBV9 and TRBJ2-5, the full variable domain is DSGVTQTPKHLITATGQRVTLRCSPRSGDLSVYWYQQSLDQGLQFLIQYYNGEERAKGNILERFSAQQFPDLHSELNLSSLELGDSALYFCASGIGETQYFGPGTRLLVL.

As to this clone: Germline and junction disagree at one end, which may indicate a read error. V usage is TRBV28 and J usage is TRBJ1-1, with 9 bases matching TRBD1. Germline V gene sequence: CDR1 MDHEN, CDR2 SYDVKM. CDR3 length: 13 residues. The CDR3 DNA follows: TGTGCCAGCAGTTTTTCCGATACAGGGGGCTACGTCTTT. Its protein is CASSFSDTGGYVF.

This sequence joins TRBV21-1 and TRBJ1-2; the DNA was not compared with TRBD1, the D call given in the table. TRBV21-1 is a pseudogene. The CDR3 runs 19 residues. The chain's CDR3 is CASSKEFAGQGSSNYGYTF. The CDR3 DNA is TGTGCCAGCAGCAAAGAATTTGCGGGACAGGGATCGTCTAACTATGGCTACACCTTC.

This clone appeared once. The chain carries TRBV28 and TRBJ1-4; 11 bases map to TRBD1. This CDR3 spans 17 amino acids. J was trimmed by 5 bases and V by 4 bases; bases with no gene match: 9. Germline values: CDR1 MDHEN, CDR2 SYDVKM. Here the CDR3 DNA reads TGTGCCAGCAGTTCTTTCATCCGGGACAGGGGGAATGAAAAACTGTTTTTT. This sequence encodes CASSSFIRDRGNEKLFF.

The gene calls are TRBV13 and TRBJ2-7; perhaps TRBD2 as D (5 bases). The V end lost 2 bases, the J end lost 7 bases, and 9 bases lay between the germline ends. Germline CDR1 is PRHDT and CDR2 is FYEKMQ (reference sequence). The CDR3 is made up of 12 amino acids. Here the CDR3 DNA reads TGTGCCAGCAGCTTAATTAGAGGGGAGCAGTACTTC. Protein sequence: CASSLIRGEQYF. Full variable domain (outside the CDR3, taken from reference TRBV13 and TRBJ2-7): AAGVIQSPRHLIKEKRETATLKCYPIPRHDTVYWYQQGPGQDPQFLISFYEKMQSDKGSIPDRFSAQQFSDYHSELNMSSLELGDSALYFCASSLIRGEQYFGPGTRLTVT.

This clone was seen a few times. The gene calls are TRBV2 and TRBJ1-6, with D perhaps TRBD1 (5 bases). The CDR3 is 17 amino acids. Germline values: CDR1 SNHLY, CDR2 FYNNEI. Trimming cost V 6 bases and J 6 bases, with 21 bases left between them. The CDR3 reads CASRRVGEVGLNSPLHF. The CDR3 DNA reads TGTGCCAGCAGGAGAGTGGGGGAAGTGGGACTTAATTCACCCCTCCACTTT. The whole variable domain, remainder taken from reference TRBV2 and TRBJ1-6, is EPEVTQTPSHQVTQMGQEVILRCVPISNHLYFYWYRQILGQKVEFLVSFYNNEISEKSEIFDDQFSVERPDGSNFTLKIRSTKLEDSAMYFCASRRVGEVGLNSPLHFGNGTRLTVT.

The CDR3 DNA reads as TGTGCCAGCAGCGCCGGGACAACTGGAAACACCATATATTTT. Translating it yields CASSAGTTGNTIYF. The V and J genes are TRBV27 and TRBJ1-3; D may be TRBD1 (6 bases). The CDR3 covers 14 residues. From germline, CDR1 is MNHEY and CDR2 SMNVEV (reference sequence). With 6 bases removed from V and 2 bases from J, the gap between germline ends came to 11 bases.

The chain is built from TRBV18 and TRBJ2-7, with a tentative D call TRBD1 (6 bases). This CDR3 comprises 14 residues. The V end lost 2 bases, the J end lost 4 bases, and 12 bases lay between the germline ends. Germline CDR1 KGHSH, CDR2 LQKENI. The CDR3 protein is CASSPGQWGYEQYF. CDR3 DNA: TGTGCCAGCTCACCAGGACAGTGGGGTTACGAGCAGTACTTC.

The chain carries TRBV5-8 and TRBJ2-1; D uncertain. The CDR3 runs 14 residues. CDR1 and CDR2 (germline): SGHTS, YDEGEE. Between the trimmed V and J ends, which lost 4 bases and 8 bases, there was a span of 16 bases. CDR3 region: CASSKRSTRDEQFF. In DNA form, the CDR3 reads TGTGCCAGCAGCAAAAGATCGACTCGGGATGAGCAGTTCTTC.

The chain joins TRBV2 to TRBJ2-1; TRBD2 matches 10 bases. Losses at the gene ends were 4 bases for V and 8 bases for J; bases not matched to a gene: 17. CDR1 and CDR2 (germline): SNHLY, FYNNEI. The CDR3 spans 18 residues. CDR3: CASSGRDRASGSLDEQFF. The CDR3 DNA is TGTGCCAGCAGTGGAAGGGACCGTGCTAGCGGGAGTTTAGATGAGCAGTTCTTC.

This clone has a single count. V usage is TRBV19 and J usage is TRBJ2-2; TRBD1 agrees at 10 bases. Trimming removed 6 bases from V and 2 bases from J; junction bases left unmatched: 3. Germline CDR1 LNHDA, CDR2 SQIVND (reference sequence). The CDR3 totals 15 residues. CDR3 sequence (DNA): TGTGCCAGTAGCCGGACAGGGGGTAACACCGGGGAGCTGTTTTTT. Translated, it gives CASSRTGGNTGELFF. The whole variable domain, remainder taken from reference TRBV19 and TRBJ2-2, is DGGITQSPKYLFRKEGQNVTLSCEQNLNHDAMYWYRQDPGQGLRLIYYSQIVNDFQKGDIAEGYSVSREKKESFPLTVTSAQKNPTAFYLCASSRTGGNTGELFFGEGSRLTVL.

Only one count was recorded for this clone. CDR3 protein: CASKNRGRNSPLHF. CDR3 nucleotide sequence: TGTGCCAGCAAGAACAGGGGTCGCAATTCACCCCTCCACTTT. The chain is built from TRBV6-5 and TRBJ1-6, with 7 nucleotides matching TRBD1. The germline gives CDR1 MNHEY, CDR2 SVGAGI. Trimming at V came to 7 bases and at J to 7 bases, leaving 7 bases not matched to a gene. CDR3 length: 14 amino acids.